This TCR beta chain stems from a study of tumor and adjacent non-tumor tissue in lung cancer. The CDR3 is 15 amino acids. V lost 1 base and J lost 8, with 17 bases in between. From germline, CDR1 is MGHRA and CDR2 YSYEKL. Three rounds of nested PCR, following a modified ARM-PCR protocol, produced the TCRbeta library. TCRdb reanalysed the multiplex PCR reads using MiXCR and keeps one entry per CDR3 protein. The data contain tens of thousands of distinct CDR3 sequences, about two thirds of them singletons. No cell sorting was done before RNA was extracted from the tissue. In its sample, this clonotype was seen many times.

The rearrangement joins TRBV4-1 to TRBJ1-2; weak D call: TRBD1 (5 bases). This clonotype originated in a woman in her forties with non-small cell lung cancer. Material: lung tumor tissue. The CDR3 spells CASSQVSRERRGYTF. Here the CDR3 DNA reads TGCGCCAGCAGCCAAGTTTCCAGGGAACGTCGAGGCTACACCTTC.